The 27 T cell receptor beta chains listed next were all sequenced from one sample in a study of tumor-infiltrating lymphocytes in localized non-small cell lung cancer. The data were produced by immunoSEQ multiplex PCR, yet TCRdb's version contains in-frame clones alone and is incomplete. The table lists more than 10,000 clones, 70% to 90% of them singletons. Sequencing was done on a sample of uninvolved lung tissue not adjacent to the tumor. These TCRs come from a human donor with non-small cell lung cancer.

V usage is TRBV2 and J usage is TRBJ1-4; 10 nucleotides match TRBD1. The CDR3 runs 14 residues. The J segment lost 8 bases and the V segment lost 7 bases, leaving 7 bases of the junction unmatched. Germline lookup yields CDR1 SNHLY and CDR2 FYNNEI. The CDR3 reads CASNPDRGKEKLFF. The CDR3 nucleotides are TGTGCCAGCAACCCGGACAGGGGGAAGGAAAAACTGTTTTTT.

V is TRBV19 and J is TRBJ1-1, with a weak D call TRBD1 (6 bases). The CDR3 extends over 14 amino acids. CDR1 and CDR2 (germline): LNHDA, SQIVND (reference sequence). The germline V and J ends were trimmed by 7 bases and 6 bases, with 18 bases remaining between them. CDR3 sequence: CASTPQGMSAEAFF. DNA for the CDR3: TGTGCCAGTACTCCACAGGGTATGAGCGCTGAAGCTTTCTTT.

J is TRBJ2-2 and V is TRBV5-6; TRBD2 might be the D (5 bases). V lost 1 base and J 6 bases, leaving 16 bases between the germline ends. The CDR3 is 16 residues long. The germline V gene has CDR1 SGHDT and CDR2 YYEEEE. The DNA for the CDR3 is TGTGCCAGCAGCTTGTTATTAGGGAGTTCGGCCGGGGAGCTGTTTTTT. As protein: CASSLLLGSSAGELFF.

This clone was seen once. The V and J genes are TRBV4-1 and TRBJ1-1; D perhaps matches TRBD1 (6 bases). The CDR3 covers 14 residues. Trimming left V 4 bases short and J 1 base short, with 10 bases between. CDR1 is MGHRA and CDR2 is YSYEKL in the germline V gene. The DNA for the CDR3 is TGCGCCAGCAGCCGCGCACAGGGGAACACTGAAGCTTTCTTT. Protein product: CASSRAQGNTEAFF.

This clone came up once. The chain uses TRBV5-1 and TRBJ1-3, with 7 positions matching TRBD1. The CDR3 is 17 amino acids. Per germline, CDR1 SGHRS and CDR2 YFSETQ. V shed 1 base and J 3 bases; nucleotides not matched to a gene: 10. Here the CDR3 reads CASSLSLDRNSGNTIYF. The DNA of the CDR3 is TGCGCCAGCAGCTTGTCCCTGGACAGGAATAGTGGAAACACCATATATTTT. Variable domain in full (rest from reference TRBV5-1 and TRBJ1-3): KAGVTQTPRYLIKTRGQQVTLSCSPISGHRSVSWYQQTPGQGLQFLFEYFSETQRNKGNFPGRFSGRQFSNSRSEMNVSTLELGDSALYLCASSLSLDRNSGNTIYFGEGSWLTVV.

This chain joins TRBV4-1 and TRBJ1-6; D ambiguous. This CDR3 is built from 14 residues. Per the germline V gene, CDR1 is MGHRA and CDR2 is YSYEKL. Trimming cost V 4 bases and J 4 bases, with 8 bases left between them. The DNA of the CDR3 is TGCGCCAGCAGCCCTGCCGGGTATAATTCACCCCTCCACTTT. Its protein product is CASSPAGYNSPLHF.

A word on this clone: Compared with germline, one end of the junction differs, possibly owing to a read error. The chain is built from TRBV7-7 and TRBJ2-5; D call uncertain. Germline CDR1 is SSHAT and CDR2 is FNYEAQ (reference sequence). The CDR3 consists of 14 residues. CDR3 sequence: CASSLDGPKETQYF. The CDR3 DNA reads TGTGCTAGCAGCTTAGATGGACCAAAAGAGACCCAGTACTTC.

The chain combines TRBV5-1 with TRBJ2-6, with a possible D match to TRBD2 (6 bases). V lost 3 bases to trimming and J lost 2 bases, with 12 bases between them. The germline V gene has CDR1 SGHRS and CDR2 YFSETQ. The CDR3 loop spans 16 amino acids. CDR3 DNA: TGCGCCAGCAGCTCGGGCGGCGGGGCTGGGGCCAACGTCCTGACTTTC. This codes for CASSSGGGAGANVLTF.

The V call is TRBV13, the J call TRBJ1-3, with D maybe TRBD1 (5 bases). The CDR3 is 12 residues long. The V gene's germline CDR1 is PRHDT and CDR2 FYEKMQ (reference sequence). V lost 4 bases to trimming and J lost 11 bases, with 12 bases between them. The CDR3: CASSSWDGAIYF. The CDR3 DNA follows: TGTGCCAGCAGCTCCTGGGACGGTGCCATATATTTT.

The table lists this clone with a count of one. CDR3 residues: CASSQETKLFF. In nucleotides, the CDR3 is TGTGCCAGCAGTCAAGAGACAAAACTGTTTTTT. This chain joins TRBV2 and TRBJ1-4; D not resolved. The germline V and J ends were trimmed by 5 bases and 10 bases, with 8 bases remaining between them. Germline V gene sequence: CDR1 SNHLY, CDR2 FYNNEI. The CDR3 has 11 residues.

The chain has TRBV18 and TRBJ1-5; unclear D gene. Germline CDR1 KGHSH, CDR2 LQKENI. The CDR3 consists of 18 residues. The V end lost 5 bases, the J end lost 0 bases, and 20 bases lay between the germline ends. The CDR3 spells CASSSGGESLYSNQPQHF. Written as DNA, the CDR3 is TGTGCCAGCTCATCGGGTGGGGAATCCCTTTATAGCAATCAGCCCCAGCATTTT. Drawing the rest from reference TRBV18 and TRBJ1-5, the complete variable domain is NAGVMQNPRHLVRRRGQEARLRCSPMKGHSHVYWYRQLPEEGLKFMVYLQKENIIDESGMPKERFSAEFPKEGPSILRIQQVVRGDSAAYFCASSSGGESLYSNQPQHFGDGTRLSIL.

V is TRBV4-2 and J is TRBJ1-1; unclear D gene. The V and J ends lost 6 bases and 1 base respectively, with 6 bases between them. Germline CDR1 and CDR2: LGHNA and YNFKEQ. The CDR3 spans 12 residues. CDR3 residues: CASSRPNTEAFF. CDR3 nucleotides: TGTGCCAGCAGTCGACCGAACACTGAAGCTTTCTTT.

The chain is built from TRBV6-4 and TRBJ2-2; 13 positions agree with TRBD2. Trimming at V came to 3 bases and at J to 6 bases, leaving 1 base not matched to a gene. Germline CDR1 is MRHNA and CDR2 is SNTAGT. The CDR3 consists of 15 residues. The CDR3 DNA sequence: TGTGCCAGCAGTGAACTAGCGGGAGGGCCCGGGGAGCTGTTTTTT. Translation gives CASSELAGGPGELFF.

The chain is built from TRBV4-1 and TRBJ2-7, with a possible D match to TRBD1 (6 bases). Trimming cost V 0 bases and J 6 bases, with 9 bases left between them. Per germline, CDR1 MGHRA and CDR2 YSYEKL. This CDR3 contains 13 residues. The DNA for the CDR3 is TGCGCCAGCAGCCAAGAGGACAGCCCCGAGCAGTACTTC. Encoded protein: CASSQEDSPEQYF.

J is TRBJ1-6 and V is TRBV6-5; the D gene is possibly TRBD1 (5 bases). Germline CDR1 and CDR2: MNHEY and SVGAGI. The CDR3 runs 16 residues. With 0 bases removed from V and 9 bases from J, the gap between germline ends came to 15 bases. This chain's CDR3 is CASSYSGQGEISPLHF. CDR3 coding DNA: TGTGCCAGCAGTTACTCGGGGCAGGGAGAAATTTCACCCCTCCACTTT.

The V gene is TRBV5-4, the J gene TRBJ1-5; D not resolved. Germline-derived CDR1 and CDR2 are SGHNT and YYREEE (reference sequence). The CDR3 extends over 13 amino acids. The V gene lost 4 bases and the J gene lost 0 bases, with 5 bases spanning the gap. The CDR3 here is CASSHGSNQPQHF. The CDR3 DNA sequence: TGTGCCAGCAGCCATGGTAGCAATCAGCCCCAGCATTTT.

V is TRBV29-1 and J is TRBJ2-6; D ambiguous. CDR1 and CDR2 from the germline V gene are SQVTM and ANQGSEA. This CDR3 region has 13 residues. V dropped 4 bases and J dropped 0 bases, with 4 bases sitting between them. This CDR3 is CSVGTSGANVLTF. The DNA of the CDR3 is TGCAGCGTTGGGACCTCTGGGGCCAACGTCCTGACTTTC.

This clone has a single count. The CDR3 DNA is TGTGCCAGCAGCTTCTACAGCTCCCCTAACTATGGCTACACCTTC. It codes for CASSFYSSPNYGYTF. This chain joins TRBV5-6 and TRBJ1-2; D unresolved. Trimming removed 2 bases from V and 0 bases from J, with 11 bases in between. The CDR3 spans 15 residues. Germline CDR1 SGHDT, CDR2 YYEEEE.

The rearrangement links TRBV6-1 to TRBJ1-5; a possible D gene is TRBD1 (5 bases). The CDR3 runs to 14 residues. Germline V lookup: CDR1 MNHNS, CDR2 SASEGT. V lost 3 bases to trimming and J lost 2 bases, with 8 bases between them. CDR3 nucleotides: TGTGCCAGCAGTGAGGGGGGGGGCAATCAGCCCCAGCATTTT. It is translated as CASSEGGGNQPQHF.

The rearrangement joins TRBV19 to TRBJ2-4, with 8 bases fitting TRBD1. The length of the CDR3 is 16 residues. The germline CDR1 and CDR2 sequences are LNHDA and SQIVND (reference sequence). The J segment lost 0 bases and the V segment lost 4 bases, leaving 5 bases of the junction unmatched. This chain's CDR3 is CASSTGTGGAKNIQYF. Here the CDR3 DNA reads TGTGCCAGTAGTACGGGGACAGGCGGAGCCAAAAACATTCAGTACTTC.

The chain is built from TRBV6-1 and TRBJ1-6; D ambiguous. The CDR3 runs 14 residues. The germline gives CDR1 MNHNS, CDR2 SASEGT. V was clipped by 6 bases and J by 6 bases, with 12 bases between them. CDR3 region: CASSGVVGNSPLHF. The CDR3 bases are TGTGCCAGCAGCGGGGTAGTGGGTAATTCACCCCTCCACTTT.

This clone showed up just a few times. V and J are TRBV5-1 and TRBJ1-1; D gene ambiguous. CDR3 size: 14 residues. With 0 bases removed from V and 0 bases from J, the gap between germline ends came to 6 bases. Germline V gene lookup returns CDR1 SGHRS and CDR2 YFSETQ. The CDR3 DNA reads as TGCGCCAGCAGCTTGGGCGGGGTGAACACTGAAGCTTTCTTT. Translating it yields CASSLGGVNTEAFF. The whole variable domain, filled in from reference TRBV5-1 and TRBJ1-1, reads KAGVTQTPRYLIKTRGQQVTLSCSPISGHRSVSWYQQTPGQGLQFLFEYFSETQRNKGNFPGRFSGRQFSNSRSEMNVSTLELGDSALYLCASSLGGVNTEAFFGQGTRLTVV.

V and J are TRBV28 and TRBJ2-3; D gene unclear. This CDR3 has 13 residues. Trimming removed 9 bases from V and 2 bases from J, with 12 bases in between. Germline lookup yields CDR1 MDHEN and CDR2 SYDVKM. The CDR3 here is CASLEGITDTQYF. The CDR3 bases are TGTGCCAGTCTTGAAGGGATCACAGATACGCAGTATTTT.

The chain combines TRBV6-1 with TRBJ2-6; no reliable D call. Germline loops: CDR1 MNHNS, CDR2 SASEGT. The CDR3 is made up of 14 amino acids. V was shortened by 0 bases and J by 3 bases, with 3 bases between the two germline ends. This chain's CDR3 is CASSEADGANVLTF. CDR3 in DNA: TGTGCCAGCAGTGAAGCGGATGGGGCCAACGTCCTGACTTTC.

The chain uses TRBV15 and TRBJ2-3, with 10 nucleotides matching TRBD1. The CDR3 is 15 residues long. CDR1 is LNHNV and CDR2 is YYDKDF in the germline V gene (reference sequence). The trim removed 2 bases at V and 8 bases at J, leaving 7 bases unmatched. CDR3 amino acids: CATSRRQGAVGTQYF. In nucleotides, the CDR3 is TGTGCCACCAGCAGACGACAGGGGGCGGTGGGTACGCAGTATTTT.

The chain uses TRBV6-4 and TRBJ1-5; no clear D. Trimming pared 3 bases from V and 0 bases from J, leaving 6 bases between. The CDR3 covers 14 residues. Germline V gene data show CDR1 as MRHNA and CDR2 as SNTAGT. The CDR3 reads CASSEMFSNQPQHF. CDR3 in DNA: TGTGCCAGCAGTGAGATGTTTAGCAATCAGCCCCAGCATTTT.

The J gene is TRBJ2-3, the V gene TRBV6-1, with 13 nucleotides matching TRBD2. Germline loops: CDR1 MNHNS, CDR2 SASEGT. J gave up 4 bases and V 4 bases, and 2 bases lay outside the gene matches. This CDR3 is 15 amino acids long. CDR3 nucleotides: TGTGCCAGCAGTGGACTAGCGGGGGGTGCAGATACGCAGTATTTT. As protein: CASSGLAGGADTQYF.